The entry below describes one TCR beta chain. As yet, its antigen is unknown. The source of the sample is a study of T cells in localized non-small cell lung cancer. General study findings and limits: Heterogeneity is still possible, as just one tumor region was sequenced. Exceeding tumor, uninvolved adjacent lung had the highest T cell clonality. Within adjacent lung there appeared a median 57 of the top 100 tumor clones.

Libraries were prepared by immunoSEQ multiplex PCR; TCRdb keeps only in-frame clonotypes and omits some of them. In the table there are some 52,000 clones, 80% to 90% of which are singletons. The CDR3 is made up of 13 amino acids. The V end was cut by 7 bases, the J end by 9 bases, with 19 bases between. Germline lookup yields CDR1 SGHAT and CDR2 FQNNGV. This receptor was taken from a male donor older than 55 with stage III squamous cell lung carcinoma. The V gene is TRBV11-2, the J gene TRBJ2-7; D not resolved. This sample comprised peripheral blood, obtained before any cancer treatment. CDR3 DNA sequence: TGTGCCAGCACCCAAGCCGGCGGCGATTGGCAGTACTTC. The encoded protein is CASTQAGGDWQYF.